These 32 T cell receptor beta chains originate from one sample sequenced in a study of OX40 agonist ivuxolimab in advanced cancers. Assay: immunoSEQ multiplex PCR; the TCRdb copy retains only in-frame clones and omits some. This sample carries some 69,000 clones, almost 90% of them seen once, and the ten largest clones take more than 9%. The sample here was CD4+ or CD8+ T cells sorted from blood, taken in a trial of the OX40 agonist ivuxolimab. These receptors originate from an adult with an advanced solid tumor such as melanoma, head and neck, liver or kidney cancer.

In its sample, this clone was seen once. This sequence joins TRBV28 and TRBJ2-2, with D uncertain. From germline, CDR1 is MDHEN and CDR2 SYDVKM. The V end lost 7 bases, the J end lost 4 bases, and 16 bases lay between the germline ends. This CDR3 comprises 15 residues. The CDR3, as DNA: TGTGCCAGCAATGAAAACGAACTTGGCACCGGGGAGCTGTTTTTT. It codes for CASNENELGTGELFF.

The CDR3 DNA follows: TGTGCCAGCAGCTTAGCTAAAGAAGAGACCCAGTACTTC. Amino acid sequence: CASSLAKEETQYF. V is TRBV11-2 and J is TRBJ2-5; D uncertain. CDR1 SGHAT and CDR2 FQNNGV come from the germline V gene. Trimming removed 1 base at V and 3 bases at J, with 6 bases between. The CDR3 sequence is 13 residues long.

The V gene is TRBV6-4, the J gene TRBJ2-5; 15 bases align to TRBD2. The V gene's germline CDR1 is MRHNA and CDR2 SNTAGT. With 5 bases clipped from V and 5 bases from J, the junction kept 3 bases outside the gene matches. CDR3 length: 15 residues. The DNA of the CDR3 is TGTGCCAGCAGTAGGACTAGCGGGAGGGGCGAGACCCAGTACTTC. It encodes CASSRTSGRGETQYF.

This clone was observed a few times. V gene TRBV5-4 combines with J gene TRBJ1-3; no definite D call. Per germline, CDR1 SGHNT and CDR2 YYREEE (reference sequence). V lost 7 bases and J 4 bases, leaving 9 bases between the germline ends. The CDR3 consists of 12 residues. CDR3 DNA: TGTGCCAGCGGTCCCGAGGGAAACACCATATATTTT. Its translation is CASGPEGNTIYF.

The chain recombines TRBV5-1 with TRBJ1-1; D call uncertain. The CDR3 is 15 residues long. Trimming left V 4 bases short and J 2 bases short, with 15 bases between. Germline V CDR1 and CDR2: SGHRS, YFSETQ. The CDR3 sequence is CASSLLGTDNTEAFF. The CDR3 nucleotides read TGCGCCAGCAGCCTACTAGGAACAGACAACACTGAAGCTTTCTTT.

The chain is built from TRBV6-5 and TRBJ1-4; 8 bases match TRBD1. In germline, CDR1 is MNHEY, CDR2 SVGAGI. CDR3 size: 14 residues. The trim removed 6 bases at V and 8 bases at J, leaving 8 bases unmatched. The CDR3 bases are TGTGCCAGCAGCTCGGGACAGGCAGTAGAAAAACTGTTTTTT. Translation gives CASSSGQAVEKLFF.

This sequence joins TRBV25-1 and TRBJ2-6; no clear D gene. The CDR3 sequence is 15 residues long. Germline V lookup: CDR1 MGHDK, CDR2 SYGVNS. V lost 2 bases and J 4 bases, leaving 9 bases between the germline ends. The CDR3, as DNA: TGTGCCAGCAGTGAAGTGGGGTCCGGGGCCAACGTCCTGACTTTC. This encodes CASSEVGSGANVLTF.

This clone is a singleton in its sample. This rearrangement joins TRBV7-9 to TRBJ2-7; tentative D call: TRBD2 (5 bases). The length of the CDR3 is 12 residues. Germline V gene data show CDR1 as SEHNR and CDR2 as FQNEAQ (reference sequence). Trimming stripped 4 bases from V and 4 bases from J, with 8 bases between. CDR3 amino acids: CASSSRGYEQYF. DNA of the CDR3: TGTGCCAGCAGCTCCCGAGGGTACGAGCAGTACTTC.

The chain employs TRBV6-5 and TRBJ1-3; D gene uncertain. The germline CDR1 and CDR2 sequences are MNHEY and SVGAGI. This CDR3 region has 14 residues. The ends were cut back, 6 bases at V and 4 bases at J, with 13 bases in the middle. The CDR3 DNA reads as TGTGCCAGCAGCCCGGGAAATTCGGGAAACACCATATATTTT. This translates into CASSPGNSGNTIYF.

The V gene is TRBV7-9, the J gene TRBJ1-1, with no clear D. The CDR3 length is 12 residues. Trimming removed 3 bases from V and 4 bases from J, with 6 bases in between. The germline V gene has CDR1 SEHNR and CDR2 FQNEAQ (reference sequence). The CDR3 region has the DNA TGTGCCAGCAGCTTGGTTTTCACTGAAGCTTTCTTT. It translates to CASSLVFTEAFF.

The CDR3 loop is CASSLVDRGQPQHF. The CDR3 DNA follows: TGTGCCAGCAGCTTGGTTGACAGGGGTCAGCCCCAGCATTTT. This chain connects TRBV5-5 to TRBJ1-5, with 8 nucleotides matching TRBD1. CDR3 length equals 14 residues. Trimming at V came to 0 bases and at J to 6 bases, leaving 2 bases not matched to a gene. Germline CDR1 and CDR2: SGHKS and YYEKEE (reference sequence).

The sample holds one count of this clone. The rearrangement links TRBV14 to TRBJ1-1; unclear D gene. The CDR3 covers 11 residues. Germline assignment: CDR1 SGHDN and CDR2 FVKESK. V lost 4 bases, J lost 7 bases, and 7 bases lay in between. CDR3 coding DNA: TGTGCCAGCAGCCCCGTGGGTGAAGCTTTCTTT. This gives the protein CASSPVGEAFF.

The CDR3 region is CASSRYDLSSYEQYF. The CDR3 DNA reads as TGTGCCAGCAGCAGATATGACCTTAGCTCCTACGAGCAGTACTTC. The rearrangement joins TRBV5-5 to TRBJ2-7; D not resolved. V lost 4 bases and J lost 0, with 14 bases in between. Germline loops: CDR1 SGHKS, CDR2 YYEKEE (reference sequence). There are 15 residues in the CDR3.

The chain is built from TRBV6-1 and TRBJ1-5, with D possibly matching TRBD1 (6 bases). CDR3 size: 13 residues. In germline, CDR1 is MNHNS, CDR2 SASEGT. V was trimmed by 8 bases and J by 7 bases, leaving 15 bases between them. For the CDR3, the DNA is TGTGCCAGCGGGCAGGACAGTGGGCAGCCCCAGCATTTT. Translating it yields CASGQDSGQPQHF.

The chain has TRBV15 and TRBJ2-7, with TRBD1 matching over 8 bases. The CDR3 contains 14 residues. After removal of 3 bases from V and 1 base from J, the junction contained 2 bases not matched to a gene. CDR1 is LNHNV and CDR2 is YYDKDF in the germline V gene (reference sequence). CDR3 bases: TGTGCCACCAGCAGGCGACAGGGGTCCTACGAGCAGTACTTC. Protein: CATSRRQGSYEQYF.

The rearrangement links TRBV9 to TRBJ2-7; D may be TRBD1 (5 bases). This CDR3 has 12 residues. Germline V lookup: CDR1 SGDLS, CDR2 YYNGEE. V dropped 5 bases and J dropped 3 bases, with 9 bases sitting between them. The CDR3 nucleotides are TGTGCCAGCAGTCGAACAGGCTACGAGCAGTACTTC. This encodes CASSRTGYEQYF.

This chain connects TRBV1 to TRBJ1-3. TRBV1 is described as a pseudogene. The CDR3 length is 12 residues. The CDR3 nucleotides read TGCACCAGCAGCCAAGGGGGAAACACCATATATTTT. Residues: CTSSQGGNTIYF.

The CDR3 reads CASSLGQGVPNEKLFF. The CDR3 region has the DNA TGTGCCAGCAGCTTGGGGCAGGGGGTCCCTAATGAAAAACTGTTTTTT. J is TRBJ1-4 and V is TRBV5-6, with 7 bases aligning to TRBD1. Germline V CDR1 and CDR2: SGHDT, YYEEEE. V lost 0 bases and J lost 3; bases outside the gene matches: 5. The CDR3 sequence is 16 residues long.

This clone was seen once. V gene TRBV2 combines with J gene TRBJ2-2, with a weak D call TRBD2 (5 bases). The ends were cut back, 5 bases at V and 1 base at J, with 20 bases in the middle. Germline CDR1 reads SNHLY; CDR2 reads FYNNEI. The CDR3 runs to 18 residues. The CDR3 nucleotides are TGTGCCAGCAGTCGCTACCTAGCACTGGAGGAGAACACCGGGGAGCTGTTTTTT. Protein: CASSRYLALEENTGELFF. Complete variable domain (other parts from reference TRBV2 and TRBJ2-2): EPEVTQTPSHQVTQMGQEVILRCVPISNHLYFYWYRQILGQKVEFLVSFYNNEISEKSEIFDDQFSVERPDGSNFTLKIRSTKLEDSAMYFCASSRYLALEENTGELFFGEGSRLTVL.

CDR3 DNA: TGTGCCAGTAGTTTACAGGGGCCGACCAACTATGGCTACACCTTC. It encodes CASSLQGPTNYGYTF. The rearrangement uses TRBV19 and TRBJ1-2; 7 nucleotides align to TRBD1. CDR1 LNHDA and CDR2 SQIVND come from the germline V gene (reference sequence). J was trimmed by 2 bases and V by 5 bases; bases with no gene match: 8. The CDR3 has 15 residues.

This clone was found once. The J gene is TRBJ1-5, the V gene TRBV19; TRBD1 agrees at 7 bases. Germline assignment: CDR1 LNHDA and CDR2 SQIVND (reference sequence). The CDR3 is 17 amino acids. After removal of 10 bases from V and 5 bases from J, the junction contained 20 bases not matched to a gene. The DNA for the CDR3 is TGTGCCACCAAGACAGGGAAAGGAAATCGAGGTTATCAGCCCCAGCATTTT. It specifies CATKTGKGNRGYQPQHF.

The gene calls are TRBV7-2 and TRBJ1-2, with D unresolved. Trimming left V 7 bases short and J 4 bases short, with 16 bases between. The CDR3 loop spans 14 amino acids. The germline CDR1 and CDR2 sequences are SGHTA and FQGNSA. CDR3 amino acids: CASTGRHSVYGYTF. Here the CDR3 DNA reads TGTGCCAGCACCGGACGACACTCGGTCTATGGCTACACCTTC.

The chain joins TRBV7-2 to TRBJ1-2; 11 bases agree with TRBD1. J lost 7 bases, V lost 5 bases, and 15 bases had no gene match. There are 17 residues in the CDR3. The germline V gene encodes CDR1 SGHTA and CDR2 FQGNSA. CDR3 sequence reads: CASSLTGGDRGSSGYTF. Written as DNA, the CDR3 is TGTGCCAGCAGCCTAACGGGAGGGGACAGGGGGAGTAGTGGCTACACCTTC.

The rearrangement joins TRBV5-4 to TRBJ1-2; D might be TRBD1 (5 bases). Trimming pared 2 bases from V and 4 bases from J, leaving 12 bases between. Germline loops: CDR1 SGHNT, CDR2 YYREEE (reference sequence). This CDR3 region has 14 residues. CDR3 region: CASSFRQSLYGYTF. The DNA for the CDR3 is TGTGCCAGCAGCTTTCGACAGAGTCTCTATGGCTACACCTTC.

On this clone itself: The germline gene is not matched at one end of the junction; a read error may be the cause. The chain links TRBV7-7 to TRBJ2-7; possibly TRBD2 for D (6 bases). The CDR3 loop spans 15 amino acids. Germline-derived CDR1 and CDR2 are SSHAT and FNYEAQ (reference sequence). The CDR3 DNA reads as TGTGCTAGCAGTCAAGTAGACGGGAGTCCCTACGAGCAGTACTTC. It is translated as CASSQVDGSPYEQYF.

The CDR3: CASSIYQKGATQETQYF. The CDR3, as DNA: TGTGCCAGTAGTATTTATCAGAAGGGGGCGACCCAAGAGACCCAGTACTTC. The chain couples TRBV19 to TRBJ2-5; TRBD1 aligns across 7 bases. J lost 1 base, V lost 3 bases, and 11 bases had no gene match. Germline V gene lookup returns CDR1 LNHDA and CDR2 SQIVND (reference sequence). The CDR3 contains 17 residues.

The rearrangement links TRBV9 to TRBJ2-7; the D gene is possibly TRBD2 (6 bases). V shed 3 bases and J shed 6 bases, with 13 bases lying between them. Germline loops: CDR1 SGDLS, CDR2 YYNGEE. This CDR3 has 13 amino acids. CDR3 protein: CASSEGRAGEQYF. CDR3 nucleotides: TGTGCCAGCAGCGAAGGACGAGCGGGCGAGCAGTACTTC. Together with reference TRBV9 and TRBJ2-7, the CDR3 gives the full variable domain: DSGVTQTPKHLITATGQRVTLRCSPRSGDLSVYWYQQSLDQGLQFLIQYYNGEERAKGNILERFSAQQFPDLHSELNLSSLELGDSALYFCASSEGRAGEQYFGPGTRLTVT.

This chain joins TRBV11-3 and TRBJ2-3; D is uncertain. V was shortened by 4 bases and J by 0 bases, with 8 bases between the two germline ends. This CDR3 region has 14 residues. Germline CDR1 SGHNT, CDR2 YENEEA. The CDR3 DNA reads as TGTGCCAGCAGCTCTCAACCTAGCACAGATACGCAGTATTTT. The encoded protein is CASSSQPSTDTQYF.

V usage is TRBV7-3 and J usage is TRBJ2-2; 7 nucleotides align to TRBD2. After removal of 0 bases from V and 6 bases from J, the junction contained 13 bases not matched to a gene. The CDR3 consists of 18 residues. The germline gives CDR1 SGHTA, CDR2 FQGTGA. The CDR3 bases are TGTGCCAGCAGCTTAACCTTTTCCGCGGGAGTAGTATCCGGGGAGCTGTTTTTT. It specifies CASSLTFSAGVVSGELFF.

The rearrangement joins TRBV14 to TRBJ2-3; 9 bases fit TRBD2. The CDR3 totals 17 residues. Germline V CDR1 and CDR2: SGHDN, FVKESK. J lost 1 base, V lost 5 bases, and 10 bases had no gene match. This CDR3 reads CASSSYSGSLGTDTQYF. DNA for the CDR3: TGTGCCAGCAGCTCGTATAGCGGGAGTTTGGGCACAGATACGCAGTATTTT.

This sequence joins TRBV4-3 and TRBJ2-6; D not resolved. Trimming took 3 bases from V and 0 from J, leaving 12 bases between them. CDR3 length equals 17 residues. CDR1 is LGHNA, CDR2 YSLEER, per germline. CDR3 sequence: CASSQKGRFSGANVLTF. CDR3 coding DNA: TGCGCCAGCAGCCAGAAGGGCAGGTTCTCTGGGGCCAACGTCCTGACTTTC.

The V gene is TRBV4-3, the J gene TRBJ2-5; weak D call: TRBD2 (6 bases). V dropped 1 base and J dropped 5 bases, with 11 bases sitting between them. Germline V gives CDR1 LGHNA, CDR2 YSLEER. The CDR3 totals 14 residues. The CDR3 sequence: CASSQGGVRETQYF. The DNA of the CDR3 is TGCGCCAGCAGCCAAGGGGGGGTAAGGGAGACCCAGTACTTC.